This paragraph reports one T cell receptor beta chain. Its antigen remains unidentified. The CDR3 covers 18 residues. In germline, CDR1 is SGHAT, CDR2 FQDESV (reference sequence). Trimming cost V 2 bases and J 6 bases, with 23 bases left between them. This entry comes from a study of T-cell reconstitution after alpha-beta-depleted transplantation in children. Study-wide results and caveats: The study reportedly traced alpha-beta T cells about two months after transplant to several hundred expanded graft clones. Several patients had high TCRbeta diversity at day 60; it came from surviving recipient T cells and thymic progenitors. At the one-year point after transplant, T-cell counts and TCRbeta diversity were found to come mostly from T cells that had been newly produced.

Preparing the TCRbeta library involved the use of unique molecular identifiers. TCRdb passed the PCR reads through MiXCR, listing each CDR3 protein once. The sample has around 76,000 distinct CDR3 sequences; 15% to 20% are singletons. This TCR was recovered from a male patient aged 2-15 years who had a stem cell transplant for acute lymphoblastic leukemia, so the T cells may come from the graft donor. Specimen: PBMCs, mostly from graft donor cells, collected 360 days after TCRalphabeta/CD19-depleted stem cell transplant. The gene calls are TRBV11-1 and TRBJ2-4, with D maybe TRBD2 (6 bases). Here the CDR3 reads CASSLSPGWRGYGNIQYF. In DNA form, the CDR3 reads TGTGCCAGCAGCTTAAGCCCGGGATGGAGGGGATATGGAAACATTCAGTACTTC.